This T cell receptor beta chain emerged from a study of cytomegalovirus exposure and HLA in healthy donors. Overall study context: Earlier sequencing of 150 million to 200 million T cells yielded approximately 100 million unique TCR beta sequences. Study-level points and caveats: TRBV6-2, TRBV6-3 and some other V segments were excluded as indistinguishable. Under in vitro conditions, a few CMV-associated chains were confirmed as specific for CMV antigens.

With 3 bases clipped from V and 4 bases from J, the junction kept 6 bases outside the gene matches. This CDR3 region has 14 residues. Germline V gives CDR1 SEHNR, CDR2 FQNEAQ (reference sequence). A remark on this clone: Its target is unknown.

The PCR employed 60 Vbeta primers together with 13 Jbeta primers. Method: immunoSEQ multiplex PCR; TCRdb's copy keeps in-frame clones and lacks some. Of 160,000 or so clones detected, about 80% appear once; the ten largest clones hold 2% to 2.5%. The gene calls are TRBV7-9 and TRBJ2-7, with 7 positions matching TRBD2. Material for sequencing was PBMCs. This clonotype was sampled from a man between 60 and 70 years old in good health and CMV-seronegative. The DNA of the CDR3 is TGTGCCAGCAGCTTTGCTAGCGGCTCATACGAGCAGTACTTC. This translates into CASSFASGSYEQYF.